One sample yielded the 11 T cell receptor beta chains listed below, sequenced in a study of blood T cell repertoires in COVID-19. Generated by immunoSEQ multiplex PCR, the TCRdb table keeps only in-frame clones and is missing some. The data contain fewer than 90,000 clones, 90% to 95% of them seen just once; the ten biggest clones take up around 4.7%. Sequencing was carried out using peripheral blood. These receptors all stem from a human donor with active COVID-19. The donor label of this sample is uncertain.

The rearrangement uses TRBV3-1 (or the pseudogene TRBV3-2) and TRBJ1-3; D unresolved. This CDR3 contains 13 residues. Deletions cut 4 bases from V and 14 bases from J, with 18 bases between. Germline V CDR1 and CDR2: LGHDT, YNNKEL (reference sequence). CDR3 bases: TGTGCCAGCAGCCCCGGACTTGCCTCCCCCGTATATTTT. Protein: CASSPGLASPVYF.

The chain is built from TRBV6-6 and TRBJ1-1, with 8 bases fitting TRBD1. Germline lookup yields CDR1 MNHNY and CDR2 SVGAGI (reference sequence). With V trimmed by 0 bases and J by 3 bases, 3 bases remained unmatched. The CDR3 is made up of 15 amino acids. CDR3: CASSYSVQGDTEAFF. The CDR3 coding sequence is TGTGCCAGCAGTTACTCGGTACAGGGGGACACTGAAGCTTTCTTT.

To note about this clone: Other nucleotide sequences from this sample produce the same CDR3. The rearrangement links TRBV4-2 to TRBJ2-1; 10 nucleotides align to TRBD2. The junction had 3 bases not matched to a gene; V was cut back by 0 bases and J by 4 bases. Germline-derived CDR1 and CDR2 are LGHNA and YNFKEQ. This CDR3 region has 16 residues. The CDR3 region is CASSQESSGGYNEQFF. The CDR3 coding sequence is TGTGCCAGCAGCCAAGAATCTAGCGGGGGTTACAATGAGCAGTTCTTC.

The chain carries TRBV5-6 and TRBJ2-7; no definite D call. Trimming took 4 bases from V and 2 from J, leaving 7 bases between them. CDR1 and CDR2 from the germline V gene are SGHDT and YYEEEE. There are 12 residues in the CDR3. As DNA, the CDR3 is TGTGCCAGCAGCGCCGGAGCCTACGAGCAGTACTTC. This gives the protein CASSAGAYEQYF.

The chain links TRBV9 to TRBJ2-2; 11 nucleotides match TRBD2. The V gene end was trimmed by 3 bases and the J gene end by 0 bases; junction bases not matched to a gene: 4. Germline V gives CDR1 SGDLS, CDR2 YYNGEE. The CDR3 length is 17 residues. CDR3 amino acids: CASSATSGGANTGELFF. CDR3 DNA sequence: TGTGCCAGCAGCGCAACTAGCGGGGGTGCGAACACCGGGGAGCTGTTTTTT.

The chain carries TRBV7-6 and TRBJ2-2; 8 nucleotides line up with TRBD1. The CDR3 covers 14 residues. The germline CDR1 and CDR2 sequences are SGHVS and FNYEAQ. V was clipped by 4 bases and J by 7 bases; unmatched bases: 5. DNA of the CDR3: TGTGCCAGCAGCTCGTACAGGGGGGTCGGGGAGCTGTTTTTT. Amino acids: CASSSYRGVGELFF.

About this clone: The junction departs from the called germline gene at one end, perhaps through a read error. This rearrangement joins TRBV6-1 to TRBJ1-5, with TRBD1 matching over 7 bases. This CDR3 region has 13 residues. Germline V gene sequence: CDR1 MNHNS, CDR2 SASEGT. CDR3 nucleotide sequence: TGTGCCAGCAGTGAAGTCCGGACAGGAAGATTGGATTTT. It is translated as CASSEVRTGRLDF.

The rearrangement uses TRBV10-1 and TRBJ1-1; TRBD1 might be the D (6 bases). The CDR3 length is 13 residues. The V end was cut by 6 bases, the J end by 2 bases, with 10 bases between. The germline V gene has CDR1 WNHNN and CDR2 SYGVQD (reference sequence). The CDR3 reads CASSKDRNTEAFF. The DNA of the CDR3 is TGCGCCAGCAGCAAGGACAGAAACACTGAAGCTTTCTTT.

The DNA for the CDR3 is TGCGCCAGCAGCCAAGAGGCACAGTCGAACACCGGGGAGCTGTTTTTT. It is translated as CASSQEAQSNTGELFF. J is TRBJ2-2 and V is TRBV4-1; D ambiguous. The CDR3 covers 16 residues. V was shortened by 0 bases and J by 0 bases, with 8 bases between the two germline ends. Germline CDR1 MGHRA, CDR2 YSYEKL.

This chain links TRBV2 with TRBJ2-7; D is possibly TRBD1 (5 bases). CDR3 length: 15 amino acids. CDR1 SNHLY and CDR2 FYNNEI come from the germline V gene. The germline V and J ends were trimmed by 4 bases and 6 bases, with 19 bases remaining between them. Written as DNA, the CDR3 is TGTGCCAGCAGTGTATCACAGGCCCCTTCGGGCGAGCAGTACTTC. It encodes CASSVSQAPSGEQYF. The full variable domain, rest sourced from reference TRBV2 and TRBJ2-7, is EPEVTQTPSHQVTQMGQEVILRCVPISNHLYFYWYRQILGQKVEFLVSFYNNEISEKSEIFDDQFSVERPDGSNFTLKIRSTKLEDSAMYFCASSVSQAPSGEQYFGPGTRLTVT.

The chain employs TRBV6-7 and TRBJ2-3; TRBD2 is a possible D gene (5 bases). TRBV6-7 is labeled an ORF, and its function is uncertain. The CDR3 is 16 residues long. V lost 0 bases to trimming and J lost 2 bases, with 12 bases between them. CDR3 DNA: TGTGCCAGCAGTTACTCTGGTAGCGTTCACACAGATACGCAGTATTTT. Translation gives CASSYSGSVHTDTQYF.